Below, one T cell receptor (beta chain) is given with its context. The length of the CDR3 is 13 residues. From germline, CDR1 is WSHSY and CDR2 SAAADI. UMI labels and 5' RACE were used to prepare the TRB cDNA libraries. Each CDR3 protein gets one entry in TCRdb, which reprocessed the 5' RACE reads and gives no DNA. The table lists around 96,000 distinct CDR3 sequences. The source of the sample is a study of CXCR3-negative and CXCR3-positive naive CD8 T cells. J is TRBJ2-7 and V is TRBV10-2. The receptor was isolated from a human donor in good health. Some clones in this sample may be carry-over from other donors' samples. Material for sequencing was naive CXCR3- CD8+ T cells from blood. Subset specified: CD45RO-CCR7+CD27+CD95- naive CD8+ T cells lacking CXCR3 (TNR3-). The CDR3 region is CASSESTSAEQYF.